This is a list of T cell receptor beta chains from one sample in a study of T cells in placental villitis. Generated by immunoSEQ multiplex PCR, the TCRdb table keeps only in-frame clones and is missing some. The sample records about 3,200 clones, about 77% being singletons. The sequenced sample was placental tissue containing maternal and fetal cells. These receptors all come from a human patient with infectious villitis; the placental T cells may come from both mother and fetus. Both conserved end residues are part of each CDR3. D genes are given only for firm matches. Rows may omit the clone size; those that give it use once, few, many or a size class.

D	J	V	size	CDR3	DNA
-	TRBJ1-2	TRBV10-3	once	CAIRTANYGYTF	TGTGCCATCAGGACAGCTAACTATGGCTACACCTTC
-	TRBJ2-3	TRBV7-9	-	CASTLAPDTQYF	TGTGCCAGCACCCTAGCTCCTGATACGCAGTATTTT
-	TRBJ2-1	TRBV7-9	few	CASSPRGDPLSREQFF	TGTGCCAGCAGCCCCCGTGGGGACCCCCTATCACGTGAGCAGTTCTTC
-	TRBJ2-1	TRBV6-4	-	CASSDNSYNEQFF	TGTGCCAGCAGTGATAACTCCTACAATGAGCAGTTCTTC
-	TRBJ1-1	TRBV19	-	CASHQGYTEAFF	TGTGCCAGCCATCAGGGTTACACTGAAGCTTTCTTT
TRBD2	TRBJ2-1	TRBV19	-	CASSPTSGPYNEQFF	TGTGCCAGTAGTCCCACTAGCGGCCCCTACAATGAGCAGTTCTTC
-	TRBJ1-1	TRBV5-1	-	CASREDQNTEAFF	TGCGCCAGCAGGGAAGACCAGAACACTGAAGCTTTCTTT
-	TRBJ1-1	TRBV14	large	CASSQKWNTEAFF	TGTGCCAGCAGCCAAAAATGGAACACTGAAGCTTTCTTT
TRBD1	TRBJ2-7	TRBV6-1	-	CASSEIPTGAEEQYF	TGTGCCAGCAGTGAAATACCGACAGGGGCGGAAGAGCAGTACTTC
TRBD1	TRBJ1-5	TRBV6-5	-	CASSLTGDQPQHF	TGTGCCAGCAGCTTGACAGGGGATCAGCCCCAGCATTTT
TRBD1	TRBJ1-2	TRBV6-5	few	CATTTGQGYGYTF	TGTGCCACCACCACCGGACAGGGCTATGGCTACACCTTC
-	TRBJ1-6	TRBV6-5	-	CASILGEYSPLHF	TGTGCCAGCATTCTGGGGGAATATTCACCCCTCCACTTT
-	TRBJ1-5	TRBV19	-	CASNIKRVYSNQPQHF	TGTGCCAGTAATATAAAGCGGGTATATAGCAATCAGCCCCAGCATTTT
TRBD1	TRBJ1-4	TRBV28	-	CASSLDREKLFF	TGTGCCAGCAGTTTGGACAGGGAAAAACTGTTTTTT
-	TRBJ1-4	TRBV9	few	CASSVGREEKLFF	TGTGCCAGCAGCGTAGGCAGGGAAGAAAAACTGTTTTTT
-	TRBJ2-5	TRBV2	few	CASSDTRETQYF	TGTGCCAGCAGTGACACCCGGGAGACCCAGTACTTC
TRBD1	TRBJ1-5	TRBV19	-	CASSRDRGQPQHF	TGTGCCAGTAGTAGGGACAGGGGTCAGCCCCAGCATTTT
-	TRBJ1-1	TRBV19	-	CASSSGAEAFF	TGTGCCAGTAGTTCCGGCGCCGAAGCTTTCTTT
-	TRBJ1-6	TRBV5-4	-	CASSPTGASYNSPLHF	TGTGCCAGCAGCCCTACCGGGGCGTCCTATAATTCACCCCTCCACTTT
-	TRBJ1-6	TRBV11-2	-	CASSLKYRPDSKNSPLHF	TGTGCCAGCAGCTTAAAATATCGTCCGGACTCTAAAAATTCACCCCTCCACTTT